This TCR beta chain derives from a study of HIV-infected patients and healthy controls. The CDR3 is 13 residues long. Trimming took off 5 bases at V and 8 bases at J, with 13 bases between the two ends. Germline CDR1 reads SNHLY; CDR2 reads FYNNEI. TCRdb redid the calling of the 5' RACE reads with MiXCR, one entry per CDR3 protein. Among about 64,000 distinct CDR3 sequences listed, 15% to 20% were seen once. Source material: CD4+ T cells from blood. V usage is TRBV2 and J usage is TRBJ2-1, with TRBD1 as a possible D gene (6 bases). This TCR was sampled from a human donor in good health. CDR3 sequence: CASSTNRADEQFF. In DNA, the CDR3 is TGTGCCAGCAGTACAAACAGGGCCGATGAGCAGTTCTTC.